This T cell receptor (beta chain) appears in the sequencing data of a study of T cell responses to AZD1222 COVID-19 vaccine. TCRdb's copy holds only in-frame clones and misses some; the assay was immunoSEQ multiplex PCR. The sample shows about 180,000 clones, 85% to 90% of them seen only once. V lost 5 bases to trimming and J lost 3 bases, with 14 bases between them. The germline V gene encodes CDR1 SGHTA and CDR2 FQGNSA. This CDR3 contains 14 residues. This clone was recorded once. Antigen specificity is unknown. Other DNA sequences from this sample encode an identical CDR3 as well. Study-level points and caveats: Targeting of unmutated variant regions was reportedly seen in nearly half of spike-specific TCRs. Females made up more of the donors, who were largely white British, and clonal diversity may have come out too low. Baseline serology detected seropositivity in only 6 or 7 AZD1222 recipients.

Specimen: peripheral blood, collected on day 0 of AZD1222 vaccination. The receptor comes from an adult in good health. This sequence joins TRBV7-2 and TRBJ2-7, with D maybe TRBD2 (6 bases). The CDR3 nucleotides read TGTGCCAGCAGCCCAGGAGGGAGGCGCTACGAGCAGTACTTC. Translated: CASSPGGRRYEQYF. Looking up the rest from reference TRBV7-2 and TRBJ2-7 gives the full variable domain: GAGVSQSPSNKVTEKGKDVELRCDPISGHTALYWYRQSLGQGLEFLIYFQGNSAPDKSGLPSDRFSAERTGGSVSTLTIQRTQQEDSAVYLCASSPGGRRYEQYFGPGTRLTVT.